Shown below are 18 T cell receptor beta chains from a single sample sequenced in a study of T cells in women clearing cervical HPV infection. Libraries were prepared by immunoSEQ multiplex PCR; TCRdb keeps only in-frame clonotypes and omits some of them. The sample has around 31,000 clones, and its top ten clones hold approximately 20%. Input material: blood buffy coat. These receptors came from a woman between 18 and 75 years old with a cervical HPV16 infection that either progressed to CIN3+ or cleared (not recorded which).

Worth noting for this clone: The read terminates 3 residues ahead of where the CDR3 ends, so the germline J gene completes it. This chain uses TRBV6-2 or TRBV6-3 with TRBJ2-1, with 7 bases lining up with TRBD2. V was clipped by 1 base and J by 1 base; unmatched bases: 1. The CDR3 covers 15 residues. Per the germline V gene, CDR1 is MNHEY and CDR2 is SVGEGT. The CDR3 DNA, read in part, is TGTGCCAGCAGTTACTTTAGCGGGTCCTACAATGAG. Its protein product is CASSYFSGSYNE. The complete CDR3 reads CASSYFSGSYNEQFF.

Worth noting for this clone: The CDR3 end lies 3 residues beyond the end of the read and is filled in from the germline J gene. The gene calls are TRBV30 and TRBJ2-2; D call uncertain. The CDR3 extends over 14 amino acids. Germline V gene sequence: CDR1 GTSNPN, CDR2 SVGIG (reference sequence). The part of the CDR3 DNA that was read is TGTGCCTGGAGGATCAAACCGCCTAATGAAAAG. Translated, it gives CAWRIKPPNEK. The full CDR3 protein reads CAWRIKPPNEKLFF. Supplemented by reference TRBV30 and TRBJ2-2, the full variable domain reads SQTIHQWPATLVQPVGSPLSLECTVEGTSNPNLYWYRQAAGRGLQLLFYSVGIGQISSEVPQNLSASRPQDRQFILSSKKLLLSDSGFYLCAWRIKPPNEKLFFGEGSRLTVL.

A note on this clone: The read stops 3 residues short of the end of the CDR3; the missing end is completed from the germline J gene. The V and J genes are TRBV29-1 and TRBJ1-2; possible D gene TRBD1, 5 bases. There are 12 residues in the CDR3. With 5 bases removed from V and 5 bases from J, the gap between germline ends came to 12 bases. From germline, CDR1 is SQVTM and CDR2 ANQGSEA. CDR3 amino acids: CSVLGGGYGYTF. CDR3 bases read: TGCAGCGTTTTGGGGGGTGGTTATGGC.

Notes on this clone: The read stops 3 residues short of the end of the CDR3; the missing end is completed from the germline J gene. This chain links TRBV2 with TRBJ2-1, with 7 nucleotides matching TRBD2. Looked up from germline, CDR1 is SNHLY and CDR2 is FYNNEI. The CDR3 has 14 residues. After removal of 7 bases from V and 0 bases from J, the junction contained 3 bases not matched to a gene. The CDR3 spells CASTGGSSYNEQFF. CDR3 bases read: TGTGCCAGCACGGGCGGGAGCTCCTACAATGAG.

Comments on this clone: The read stops 3 residues short of the end of the CDR3; the missing end is completed from the germline J gene. The rearrangement links TRBV7-2 to TRBJ2-3, with D perhaps TRBD1 (5 bases). This CDR3 is built from 15 residues. V was pared by 2 bases and J by 3 bases, with 12 bases between. Germline V gene lookup returns CDR1 SGHTA and CDR2 FQGNSA. The CDR3 here is CASSLSQGATDTQYF. The sequenced part of the CDR3 DNA is TGTGCCAGCAGCTTATCCCAGGGCGCAACAGATACG.

A note on this clone: Coverage ceases 3 residues before the CDR3 finishes, and the germline J gene fills in the end. The chain joins TRBV7-9 to TRBJ2-1, with 9 bases aligning to TRBD2. The V gene's germline CDR1 is SEHNR and CDR2 FQNEAQ (reference sequence). The CDR3 totals 15 residues. Unmatched junction bases numbered 4, after V lost 3 bases and J lost 4 bases. The CDR3 region is CASSFSAGGYNEQFF. Partial CDR3 DNA: TGTGCCAGCAGCTTCAGCGCGGGAGGGTACAATGAG. Using reference TRBV7-9 and TRBJ2-1 for the parts outside the CDR3, the full variable domain is DTGVSQNPRHKITKRGQNVTFRCDPISEHNRLYWYRQTLGQGPEFLTYFQNEAQLEKSRLLSDRFSAERPKGSFSTLEIQRTEQGDSAMYLCASSFSAGGYNEQFFGPGTRLTVL.

Remarks on this clone: The read ends 3 residues shy of where the CDR3 ends; the end is completed using the germline J gene. J is TRBJ1-1 and V is TRBV23-1; D not certain. TRBV23-1 counts as an open reading frame of uncertain function. CDR3 size: 16 residues. V was clipped by 3 bases and J by 0 bases, with 14 bases between them. The CDR3 loop is CASSHRFLRMNTEAFF. CDR3 bases read: TGCGCCAGCAGTCACCGTTTTTTGCGGATGAACACTGAA.

For this clone: The CDR3 is cut off 3 residues early in the read; its end comes from the germline J gene. V usage is TRBV20-1 and J usage is TRBJ2-2, with D perhaps matching TRBD2 (5 bases). The CDR3 loop spans 15 amino acids. The germline gives CDR1 DFQATT, CDR2 SNEGSKA (reference sequence). V dropped 4 bases and J dropped 5 bases, with 17 bases sitting between them. CDR3 amino acids: CSAKGLPRLTGELFF. The sequenced part of the CDR3 DNA is TGCAGTGCTAAAGGACTTCCTCGTCTTACCGGGGAG.

Concerning this clone itself: The read halts 3 residues ahead of the CDR3 end, with the missing end drawn from the germline J gene. J is TRBJ2-3 and V is TRBV5-4; D not resolved. The CDR3 covers 14 residues. Trimming shortened V by 3 bases and J by 3 bases, and 11 bases separated the two germline ends. Germline CDR1 SGHNT, CDR2 YYREEE (reference sequence). CDR3 DNA (partial): TGTGCCAGCAGCTCCGCCATAGGGACAGATACG. It specifies CASSSAIGTDT. The CDR3, in full, reads CASSSAIGTDTQYF.

In the case of this clone: The read falls 3 residues short of the CDR3 end, and the missing part is taken from the germline J gene. This chain joins TRBV5-1 and TRBJ2-3; possibly TRBD2 for D (6 bases). V lost 2 bases and J 2 bases, leaving 15 bases between the germline ends. There are 16 residues in the CDR3. Looked up from germline, CDR1 is SGHRS and CDR2 is YFSETQ. CDR3: CASSLGSGVNTDTQYF. Partial CDR3 DNA: TGCGCCAGCAGCTTAGGCTCGGGGGTCAACACAGATACG.

Details on this clone: The read finishes 3 residues shy of the CDR3 end, and the germline J gene is used to complete it. The chain uses TRBV20-1 and TRBJ2-2; a possible D gene is TRBD1 (6 bases). The V and J ends lost 2 bases and 5 bases respectively, with 12 bases between them. In germline, CDR1 is DFQATT, CDR2 SNEGSKA (reference sequence). The CDR3 loop spans 14 amino acids. The CDR3 here is CSARPTRGTGELFF. CDR3 bases read: TGCAGTGCTAGACCAACCAGGGGAACCGGGGAG.

Of note for this clone: The read comes to an end 3 residues before the CDR3 does, leaving the germline J gene to fill in the end. This rearrangement joins TRBV27 to TRBJ1-1, with 9 nucleotides matching TRBD1. CDR1 MNHEY and CDR2 SMNVEV come from the germline V gene (reference sequence). V dropped 3 bases and J dropped 6; count of bases not matched to a gene: 2. This CDR3 has 13 amino acids. CDR3 bases read: TGTGCCAGCAGTTTCACAGGGGGCTCTGAA. Residues: CASSFTGGSE. The entire CDR3 protein is CASSFTGGSEAFF.

As for this clone: The read ends 3 residues early relative to the CDR3; the germline J gene fills the gap. The gene calls are TRBV7-3 and TRBJ2-4, with D unresolved. Germline CDR1 SGHTA, CDR2 FQGTGA. This CDR3 has 14 residues. CDR3 amino acids: CASSLTFGSETQYF. Partial CDR3 DNA: TGTGCCAGCAGCTTAACGTTCGGGTCGGAGACT.

On this clone itself: The CDR3 end falls 3 residues outside the read, so it is completed with the germline J gene. The genes are TRBV18 and TRBJ2-3, with TRBD1 matching over 9 bases. The CDR3 loop spans 16 amino acids. With V trimmed by 3 bases and J by 6 bases, 10 bases remained unmatched. Per germline, CDR1 KGHSH and CDR2 LQKENI. CDR3 DNA (partial): TGTGCCAGCTCACCCACCCCGGGACAGGGACCGGATACG. This sequence encodes CASSPTPGQGPDT. The whole CDR3 protein reads CASSPTPGQGPDTQYF.

Worth noting for this clone: One end of the junction does not line up with germline, which may come from a read error. Read coverage stops 3 residues before the CDR3 terminus; the germline J gene supplies the remainder. Other DNA sequences of this sample code for an identical CDR3. The V and J genes are TRBV7-2 and TRBJ1-3, with D possibly TRBD1 on 5 matching bases. The CDR3 length is 13 residues. In germline, CDR1 is SGHTA, CDR2 FQGNSA. CDR3 sequence: CASSPSGGNTIYF. The DNA read from the CDR3 is TGTGCCAGCAGCCCCTCGGGGGGAAACACG. The full variable domain, rest sourced from reference TRBV7-2 and TRBJ1-3, is GAGVSQSPSNKVTEKGKDVELRCDPISGHTALYWYRQSLGQGLEFLIYFQGNSAPDKSGLPSDRFSAERTGGSVSTLTIQRTQQEDSAVYLCASSPSGGNTIYFGEGSWLTVV.

Of note for this clone: The missing CDR3 end, 3 residues past where the read stops, is filled in from the germline J gene. The J gene is TRBJ1-2, the V gene TRBV5-6; 11 bases are a match to TRBD1. With V trimmed by 4 bases and J by 3 bases, 2 bases remained unmatched. CDR3 size: 14 residues. Germline CDR1 and CDR2: SGHDT and YYEEEE. The CDR3 region is CASSPGQGDYGYTF. The covered CDR3 bases are TGTGCCAGCAGCCCGGGACAGGGGGACTATGGC.

Worth noting for this clone: The sequence runs out 3 residues before the end of the CDR3; the remainder is reconstructed from the germline J gene. The V call is TRBV19, the J call TRBJ1-6, with 9 nucleotides matching TRBD1. Germline assignment: CDR1 LNHDA and CDR2 SQIVND (reference sequence). The CDR3 sequence is 14 residues long. CDR3 DNA (partial): TGTGCCAGATTCCCGGGACAGGGTGAGGAGCCC. Amino acid sequence: CARFPGQGEEP. The full CDR3 protein reads CARFPGQGEEPLHF.

A note on this clone: The read falls 3 residues short of the CDR3 end, and the missing part is taken from the germline J gene. The chain uses TRBV7-6 and TRBJ2-1; the D gene is possibly TRBD1 (5 bases). Germline lookup yields CDR1 SGHVS and CDR2 FNYEAQ. This CDR3 is 14 amino acids long. Trimming took off 4 bases at V and 4 bases at J, with 11 bases between the two ends. Partial CDR3 DNA: TGTGCCAGCAGCTACCGCGACAGATACAATGAG. It encodes CASSYRDRYNE. In full, the CDR3 is CASSYRDRYNEQFF.